A selection of T cell receptor beta chains follows, all from one sample in a study of beta chain features in type 1 diabetes. Here immunoSEQ multiplex PCR was the method, and the copy in TCRdb shows in-frame clones only, minus some. Counted here are roughly 230,000 clones, around 9.6% occurring once; the ten biggest clones make up less than 0.035%. The sequenced sample consisted of naive CD4+ T cells from blood. The receptors come from a woman younger than 35 in good health. Each CDR3 is given with its conserved first and last residue. D genes are given only for firm matches. Size tells how often a clone was seen (once, few, many) or the class of an expanded clone, and some rows leave it out.

TRBJ2-7	TRBD2	TRBV19	-	TGTGCCAGTACTGCTTCAGTAGCGGGGAGCGAGCAGTACTTC	CASTASVAGSEQYF
TRBJ2-7	-	TRBV5-4	-	TGTGCCAGCAGCCCCACGGGCGAAGCGACTAGCTCCTACGAGCAGTACTTC	CASSPTGEATSSYEQYF
TRBJ1-6	-	TRBV5-1	-	TGCGCCAGCAGCTTGCAGGGCAGCTCCTATAATTCACCCCTCCACTTT	CASSLQGSSYNSPLHF
TRBJ2-7	TRBD2	TRBV6-5	few	TGTGCCAGCAGTCTACAGAGCGGGAGAGAGCAGTACTTC	CASSLQSGREQYF
TRBJ2-5	TRBD1	TRBV5-8	few	TGTGCCAGCAGCCGCGGACAGGGATGGGAGACCCAGTACTTC	CASSRGQGWETQYF
TRBJ2-2	TRBD1	TRBV6-6	-	TGTGCCAGCCGCACCACTCCAGGGGGAACCGGGGAGCTGTTTTTT	CASRTTPGGTGELFF
TRBJ2-1	-	TRBV7-8	-	TGTGCCACCGCGGGGGCCAGGAAAAATGAGCAGTTCTTC	CATAGARKNEQFF
TRBJ1-3	-	TRBV25-1	few	TGTGCCAGCAGAGATACAGGGTCTGGAAACACCATATATTTT	CASRDTGSGNTIYF
TRBJ1-1	TRBD1	TRBV7-9	-	TGTGCCAGCAGCTTAGTGGGACAGGTGATGAACACTGAAGCTTTCTTT	CASSLVGQVMNTEAFF
TRBJ2-6	-	TRBV6-1	-	TGTGCCAGCAGTTCCCCTAGCTCTGGGGCCAACGTCCTGACTTTC	CASSSPSSGANVLTF
TRBJ2-7	-	TRBV29-1	few	TGCAGCGTTGATAAATGGGGGCAGCGAAACTCCTACGAGCAGTACTTC	CSVDKWGQRNSYEQYF
TRBJ2-5	-	TRBV19	few	TGTGCCAGTACGGAGCACCCAGGGGAGACCCAGTACTTC	CASTEHPGETQYF
TRBJ2-2	TRBD2	TRBV25-1	-	TGTGCCAGCAGTGCCCTAGCGGGGGCCCGAACCGGGGAGCTGTTTTTT	CASSALAGARTGELFF
TRBJ1-5	TRBD1	TRBV5-1	-	TGCGCCAGCAGCCCTGGACAGGTTAATCAGCCCCAGCATTTT	CASSPGQVNQPQHF
TRBJ2-1	-	TRBV19	-	TGTGCCAGTAGTATATGGCAGGGCAATGAGCAGTTCTTC	CASSIWQGNEQFF
TRBJ2-1	-	TRBV7-9	many	TGTGCCAGCAGCTCCCCCAGGGGGGTTGGTGAGCAGTTCTTC	CASSSPRGVGEQFF
TRBJ2-5	TRBD2	TRBV6-5	few	TGTGCCAGCAGTTATACGGGGGGGCCCAGGGAGACCCAGTACTTC	CASSYTGGPRETQYF
TRBJ2-7	-	TRBV5-1	few	TGCGCCAGCAGCTTGGCCGGTATTCGCTCCTACGAGCAGTACTTC	CASSLAGIRSYEQYF
TRBJ2-5	-	TRBV5-1	-	TGCGCCAGCAGCTTGGACAGAAACCAAGAGACCCAGTACTTC	CASSLDRNQETQYF
TRBJ2-1	-	TRBV10-3	few	TGTGCCATCAGTGAGTTGAGGGAGTCCTACAATGAGCAGTTCTTC	CAISELRESYNEQFF
TRBJ1-2	-	TRBV28	few	TGTGCCAGCAGTTCAGGGGCCTTCTATGGCTACACCTTC	CASSSGAFYGYTF
TRBJ2-1	TRBD2	TRBV18	-	TGTGCCAGCTCACCCCCGGGACTAGCGGGGGGGGGTGAGCAGTTCTTC	CASSPPGLAGGGEQFF
TRBJ1-2	TRBD1	TRBV5-8	few	TGTGCCAGCAGCTTAGAGGGGGCAGGTGGCTACACCTTC	CASSLEGAGGYTF
TRBJ1-2	-	TRBV19	few	TGTGCCAGCAATTTGCAGGGTCGGGTACAAGGCTACACCTTC	CASNLQGRVQGYTF
TRBJ2-1	-	TRBV11-2	-	TGTGCCAGCAGCTTCCTGGGGCGGGAAAATGAGCAGTTCTTC	CASSFLGRENEQFF
TRBJ2-7	-	TRBV21-1	-	TGTGCCAGCAGCAGGCGGGAGCAGTACTTC	CASSRREQYF
TRBJ2-7	-	TRBV21-1	-	TGTGCCAGCAGCAAAGGTCCAGCGAGCTCCTACGAGCAGTACTTC	CASSKGPASSYEQYF
TRBJ1-4	TRBD1	TRBV11-2	-	TGTGCCGTGTGGGTCCCGGGACAGGGGGCCCAGAATGAAAAACTGTTTTTT	CAVWVPGQGAQNEKLFF
TRBJ2-3	-	TRBV30	few	TGTGCCTGGAGATCGGGCACAGATACGCAGTATTTT	CAWRSGTDTQYF
TRBJ1-1	-	TRBV6-1	-	TGTGCCAGCAGTGATGGGGCATTCGACACTGAAGCTTTCTTT	CASSDGAFDTEAFF
TRBJ1-1	-	TRBV6-5	few	TGTGCCAGCCACCTGAGACGACAGTACACTGAAGCTTTCTTT	CASHLRRQYTEAFF
TRBJ2-7	TRBD2	TRBV6-1	-	TGTGCCAGCAGTGCGTATACTAGCGGGAGGGCTTCCTCCTACGAGCAGTACTTC	CASSAYTSGRASSYEQYF
TRBJ2-2	-	TRBV7-9	few	TGTGCCAGCAGCTCAGCCCGGAGGAACACCGGGGAGCTGTTTTTT	CASSSARRNTGELFF
TRBJ1-1	-	TRBV7-9	-	TGTGCCAGCAGCTTAGCCACGGTCGATACTGAAGCTTTCTTT	CASSLATVDTEAFF
TRBJ1-1	-	TRBV7-8	-	TGTGCCAGCAGCTCACCACAGGGATTGGGTGGGAGCACTGAAGCTTTCTTT	CASSSPQGLGGSTEAFF
TRBJ2-3	TRBD2	TRBV15	few	TGTGCCACCAGCAGGGACATTAGCGGGAGGGCTGGCACAGATACGCAGTATTTT	CATSRDISGRAGTDTQYF
TRBJ2-3	-	TRBV19	-	TGTGCCAGTAGTCTTCTAAGCGGGTCCCGCACAGATACGCAGTATTTT	CASSLLSGSRTDTQYF